Shown below are 31 T cell receptor beta chains from a single sample sequenced in a study of blood T cells in healthy people across ages. A sample-barcoded 5' primer and a J-beta primer mix were used in a second PCR of about 7 to 12 cycles. MiXCR, applied by TCRdb to the 5' RACE reads, yields one record per CDR3 protein. This table holds 550,000 to 800,000 distinct CDR3 sequences, under 25% found once. Sequencing used blood. The receptors shown here come from a man between 70 and 80 years old in good health.

This chain connects TRBV3-1 to TRBJ1-4; D is unclear. The germline V gene has CDR1 LGHDT and CDR2 YNNKEL (reference sequence). The V and J ends lost 0 bases and 2 bases respectively, with 7 bases between them. The length of the CDR3 is 15 residues. CDR3 DNA: TGTGCCAGCAGCCAAGAGGAGGCCACTAATGAAAAACTGTTTTTT. Protein sequence: CASSQEEATNEKLFF.

This clonotype has a handful of counts. The chain links TRBV6-5 to TRBJ1-2; D gene uncertain. The CDR3 covers 14 residues. CDR1 is MNHEY and CDR2 is SVGAGI in the germline V gene. V shed 7 bases and J shed 3 bases, with 15 bases lying between them. The CDR3 region is CASTNRNTDYGYTF. CDR3 bases: TGTGCCAGCACAAACCGGAACACGGACTATGGCTACACCTTC.

The sample holds a few counts of this clonotype. The chain carries TRBV20-1 and TRBJ2-4, with TRBD2 matching over 9 bases. Per germline, CDR1 DFQATT and CDR2 SNEGSKA (reference sequence). The V segment lost 6 bases and the J segment 1 base; nucleotides outside the gene matches: 16. This CDR3 has 18 residues. DNA of the CDR3: TGCAGTGCCCTGGGGCTAGCGGGATCCCCAGGGGCCAAAAACATTCAGTACTTC. This codes for CSALGLAGSPGAKNIQYF.

Only a few counts were recorded for this clonotype. The rearrangement uses TRBV5-1 and TRBJ2-1; maybe TRBD2 (6 bases). The germline V gene encodes CDR1 SGHRS and CDR2 YFSETQ. The CDR3 consists of 14 residues. V dropped 2 bases and J dropped 10 bases, with 16 bases sitting between them. The DNA of the CDR3 is TGCGCCAGCAGCTTTTCTAGCGCCTTATTAGAGCAGTTCTTC. Residues: CASSFSSALLEQFF.

This clonotype was picked up a small number of times. This CDR3 reads CASSPGRYNEQFF. CDR3 nucleotides: TGTGCCAGCTCACCTGGACGGTACAATGAGCAGTTCTTC. This chain connects TRBV18 to TRBJ2-1; no reliable D call. Germline V gives CDR1 KGHSH, CDR2 LQKENI. V was trimmed by 3 bases and J by 4 bases, leaving 7 bases between them. The length of the CDR3 is 13 residues.

This clonotype was counted a few times. The chain couples TRBV28 to TRBJ2-3; 12 bases are a match to TRBD2. Germline V gene data show CDR1 as MDHEN and CDR2 as SYDVKM. J was trimmed by 2 bases and V by 3 bases; bases with no gene match: 9. The CDR3 spans 18 residues. The CDR3 DNA is TGTGCCAGCAGTTTGACCCTAGCGGGAGGGCCGACCACAGATACGCAGTATTTT. As protein: CASSLTLAGGPTTDTQYF.

V usage is TRBV20-1 and J usage is TRBJ1-4, with TRBD1 matching 8 bases. The V and J ends lost 1 base and 0 bases, in that order; junction bases with no gene match: 10. From germline, CDR1 is DFQATT and CDR2 SNEGSKA (reference sequence). The CDR3 length is 18 residues. CDR3 in DNA: TGCAGTGCTAGAGTCAGGGGGCGCAGGGTGGCAACTAATGAAAAACTGTTTTTT. Its translation: CSARVRGRRVATNEKLFF.

The rearrangement links TRBV10-3 to TRBJ2-1, with 7 bases aligning to TRBD2. The V and J ends lost 3 bases and 3 bases, in that order; junction bases with no gene match: 5. Germline V gene sequence: CDR1 ENHRY, CDR2 SYGVKD. CDR3 length: 15 amino acids. This CDR3 reads CAISEGGDYYNEQFF. The CDR3 DNA reads TGTGCCATCAGTGAAGGTGGGGACTACTACAATGAGCAGTTCTTC.

As concerns this clonotype: Since no conserved phenylalanine or tryptophan closes the CDR3, a read error is the likely cause. The chain uses TRBV24-1 and TRBJ2-3; 14 nucleotides line up with TRBD2. CDR1 and CDR2 from the germline V gene are KGHDR and SFDVKD. J gave up 4 bases and V 2 bases, and 13 bases lay outside the gene matches. The CDR3 length is 20 residues. The CDR3: CATSDWSPGTSGGAADTQYY. The CDR3 DNA is TGTGCCACCAGTGATTGGTCCCCCGGGACTAGCGGGGGAGCAGCAGATACGCAGTATTAT.

The J gene is TRBJ2-7, the V gene TRBV12-5; D unclear. This CDR3 is 13 amino acids long. V lost 6 bases and J lost 3, with 12 bases in between. Germline loops: CDR1 LGHNT, CDR2 FRNRAP. For the CDR3, the DNA is TGTGCTAGTGGCCCGGGCCCCCTCTACGAGCAGTACTTC. Amino acid sequence: CASGPGPLYEQYF.

About this clonotype: Sequence at one end of the junction differs from germline and may be a read error. V is TRBV7-7 and J is TRBJ2-1, with TRBD2 matching over 8 bases. This CDR3 contains 14 residues. The germline V gene encodes CDR1 SSHAT and CDR2 FNYEAQ (reference sequence). Written as DNA, the CDR3 is TGTGCTAGCAGCTTAGGACGGGAGGGCGATGAGCAGTTCTTC. This sequence encodes CASSLGREGDEQFF.

The chain recombines TRBV12-3 or TRBV12-4 with TRBJ2-1, with 8 bases that match TRBD1. This CDR3 is 16 amino acids long. V lost 7 bases to trimming and J lost 1 base; unmatched junction nucleotides: 9. CDR3 coding DNA: TGTGCCAGCACCGAGGCCGGGACAGGTTCCTACAATGAGCAGTTCTTC. This encodes CASTEAGTGSYNEQFF.

The V and J genes are TRBV2 and TRBJ2-3; 10 bases line up with TRBD1. J gave up 3 bases and V 6 bases, and 6 bases lay outside the gene matches. Germline CDR1 and CDR2: SNHLY and FYNNEI. This CDR3 has 15 residues. Written as DNA, the CDR3 is TGTGCCAGCAGCGCGAGACAGGGGGCTACAGATACGCAGTATTTT. It translates to CASSARQGATDTQYF. Filled out from reference TRBV2 and TRBJ2-3, the complete variable domain reads EPEVTQTPSHQVTQMGQEVILRCVPISNHLYFYWYRQILGQKVEFLVSFYNNEISEKSEIFDDQFSVERPDGSNFTLKIRSTKLEDSAMYFCASSARQGATDTQYFGPGTRLTVL.

The chain employs TRBV20-1 and TRBJ2-1; 7 bases match TRBD2. The CDR3 is 15 residues long. Germline CDR1 is DFQATT and CDR2 is SNEGSKA (reference sequence). V was pared by 5 bases and J by 0 bases, with 7 bases of the junction left unmatched. DNA for the CDR3: TGCAGTGCTGGGTCGGGCGGGAGCTCCTACAATGAGCAGTTCTTC. This sequence encodes CSAGSGGSSYNEQFF.

The chain carries TRBV11-3 and TRBJ1-5, with D unresolved. V dropped 2 bases and J dropped 1 base, with 18 bases sitting between them. Looked up from germline, CDR1 is SGHNT and CDR2 is YENEEA. The CDR3 covers 18 residues. The DNA of the CDR3 is TGTGCCAGCAGCTTAAAAGGGCCAGCCTCGAGGAGCAATCAGCCCCAGCATTTT. Protein product: CASSLKGPASRSNQPQHF.

The chain joins TRBV15 to TRBJ1-5, with D unclear. This CDR3 has 16 residues. CDR1 and CDR2 (germline): LNHNV, YYDKDF (reference sequence). V shed 0 bases and J shed 4 bases, with 13 bases lying between them. CDR3 in amino acids: CATSRDSPSGNQPQHF. The CDR3 nucleotides are TGTGCCACCAGCAGAGATAGCCCGTCTGGGAATCAGCCCCAGCATTTT.

The chain links TRBV5-1 to TRBJ2-1, with 13 bases that match TRBD2. Trimming removed 3 bases from V and 6 bases from J; junction bases left unmatched: 9. Germline CDR1 is SGHRS and CDR2 is YFSETQ. The length of the CDR3 is 17 residues. CDR3 nucleotide sequence: TGCGCCAGCAGCTGGGGGGGACTAGCGGGAATTGTCAATGAGCAGTTCTTC. Translated, it gives CASSWGGLAGIVNEQFF.

This clonotype has a handful of counts. The chain recombines TRBV11-2 with TRBJ2-5, with TRBD2 matching over 9 bases. The DNA matches TRBJ2-7 better at its end, which makes the J call doubtful. The CDR3 is 16 amino acids. Germline V gives CDR1 SGHAT, CDR2 FQNNGV. Here the CDR3 reads CASSYSTTSGPYEQYF. In DNA form, the CDR3 reads TGTGCCAGCAGCTACTCGACGACTAGCGGCCCCTACGAGCAGTACTTC.

There are a few counts of this clonotype. CDR3 sequence: CSVEREIGNEQFF. CDR3 DNA sequence: TGCAGCGTTGAACGGGAAATAGGCAATGAGCAGTTCTTC. The chain is built from TRBV29-1 and TRBJ2-1, with D tentatively TRBD2 (5 bases). The length of the CDR3 is 13 residues. The germline gives CDR1 SQVTM, CDR2 ANQGSEA. V lost 2 bases and J lost 6, with 11 bases in between.

This chain uses TRBV25-1 with TRBJ2-7; no reliable D call. The V and J ends lost 2 bases and 3 bases respectively, with 8 bases between them. CDR3 length equals 13 residues. CDR1 is MGHDK and CDR2 is SYGVNS in the germline V gene. CDR3 in amino acids: CASSEAGYYEQYF. The DNA for the CDR3 is TGTGCCAGCAGTGAAGCCGGCTACTACGAGCAGTACTTC.

This clonotype was observed a few times. The chain couples TRBV29-1 to TRBJ2-3; 7 nucleotides match TRBD2. J lost 1 base, V lost 0 bases, and 1 base had no gene match. This CDR3 comprises 14 residues. Germline V gene lookup returns CDR1 SQVTM and CDR2 ANQGSEA. Written as DNA, the CDR3 is TGCAGCGTTGAAGATGGGGGGGGCACAGATACGCAGTATTTT. This sequence encodes CSVEDGGGTDTQYF.

In its sample, this clonotype was seen a few times. The chain joins TRBV3-1 to TRBJ2-1, with 9 nucleotides matching TRBD2. Germline V gives CDR1 LGHDT, CDR2 YNNKEL (reference sequence). V shed 6 bases and J 7 bases; nucleotides not matched to a gene: 10. This CDR3 is 15 amino acids long. The CDR3 DNA sequence: TGTGCCAGCAGTCACCTGACTAGCGGTAAGAATGAGCAGTTCTTC. Its translation is CASSHLTSGKNEQFF.

The V gene is TRBV12-5, the J gene TRBJ2-1, with D unclear. Deletions cut 1 base from V and 5 bases from J, with 9 bases between. The CDR3 is 14 amino acids. Germline-derived CDR1 and CDR2 are LGHNT and FRNRAP. The CDR3 DNA reads as TGTGCTAGTGGTTTGGGGGCATGGAACAATGAGCAGTTCTTC. This codes for CASGLGAWNNEQFF.

This clonotype was seen only a few times. This sequence joins TRBV9 and TRBJ1-6; no definite D call. The CDR3 is 15 amino acids. The V end lost 4 bases, the J end lost 7 bases, and 15 bases lay between the germline ends. The germline V gene encodes CDR1 SGDLS and CDR2 YYNGEE. The DNA for the CDR3 is TGTGCCAGCAGCCCCGGGTTCAGGCAGAATTCACCCCTCCACTTT. Translation: CASSPGFRQNSPLHF. Full variable domain (rest looked up from reference TRBV9 and TRBJ1-6): DSGVTQTPKHLITATGQRVTLRCSPRSGDLSVYWYQQSLDQGLQFLIQYYNGEERAKGNILERFSAQQFPDLHSELNLSSLELGDSALYFCASSPGFRQNSPLHFGNGTRLTVT.

The chain recombines TRBV12-3 or TRBV12-4 with TRBJ2-7, with 8 bases identical to TRBD1. V lost 7 bases and J lost 6; bases outside the gene matches: 5. The CDR3 has 12 residues. The CDR3 DNA sequence: TGTGCCAGCAACCCAGGGACAGGCGAGCAGTACTTC. Translating it yields CASNPGTGEQYF.

The V call is TRBV27, the J call TRBJ1-6; 7 bases agree with TRBD1. Germline CDR1 is MNHEY and CDR2 is SMNVEV (reference sequence). The J segment lost 7 bases and the V segment lost 4 bases, leaving 7 bases of the junction unmatched. CDR3 size: 15 residues. CDR3 bases: TGTGCCAGCAGTTATCGACAGGGAAGAAATTCACCCCTCCACTTT. Protein: CASSYRQGRNSPLHF.

This clonotype appeared a few times. V gene TRBV12-3 or TRBV12-4 combines with J gene TRBJ1-1, with 8 positions matching TRBD1. The V segment lost 3 bases and the J segment 4 bases; nucleotides outside the gene matches: 4. The length of the CDR3 is 14 residues. The CDR3 spells CASSFTGGTTEAFF. CDR3 coding DNA: TGTGCCAGCAGTTTTACAGGGGGGACCACTGAAGCTTTCTTT.

To note about this clonotype: Because the CDR3 is missing its conserved closing phenylalanine or tryptophan, this is likely a read error. The chain recombines TRBV5-6 with TRBJ2-7, with 8 bases lining up with TRBD1. Germline V gene sequence: CDR1 SGHDT, CDR2 YYEEEE. The V and J ends lost 2 bases and 2 bases, in that order; junction bases with no gene match: 9. The CDR3 is 16 amino acids. CDR3: CASSFVRQGRTYEQYS. In DNA, the CDR3 is TGTGCCAGCAGCTTCGTCCGACAGGGGCGAACCTACGAGCAGTACTCC.

This clonotype was counted between two and nine times. The chain carries TRBV19 and TRBJ2-1; weak D call: TRBD2 (6 bases). Trimming took off 7 bases at V and 4 bases at J, with 17 bases between the two ends. The CDR3 has 15 residues. Germline V CDR1 and CDR2: LNHDA, SQIVND (reference sequence). The CDR3 DNA follows: TGTGCCAGTAACGATGGGAGGCAGACATACAATGAGCAGTTCTTC. This codes for CASNDGRQTYNEQFF.

This clonotype was detected ten times or more. The chain couples TRBV10-3 to TRBJ2-7; TRBD1 matches 9 bases. CDR1 is ENHRY, CDR2 SYGVKD, per germline. V trimming: 5 bases; J trimming: 7 bases; junction bases outside the gene matches: 3. The CDR3 totals 12 residues. CDR3 residues: CAISWDRAEQYF. CDR3 coding DNA: TGTGCCATCAGTTGGGACAGGGCAGAGCAGTACTTC.

This clonotype was detected many times. The chain couples TRBV6-5 to TRBJ2-1, with D unclear. With 6 bases removed from V and 3 bases from J, the gap between germline ends came to 15 bases. The CDR3 spans 15 residues. Looked up from germline, CDR1 is MNHEY and CDR2 is SVGAGI. CDR3: CASSLQRPIYNEQFF. Written as DNA, the CDR3 is TGTGCCAGCAGCCTACAGCGCCCAATCTACAATGAGCAGTTCTTC.